Included here is one TCR beta chain sequence, with context. The data derive from a study of regulatory T cells in long-lasting Graves disease. Libraries of TCR beta came from iRepertoire HTBI primers plus Arm-PCR of CDR3 regions. Each CDR3 protein is one row after TCRdb ran MiXCR on the multiplex PCR reads. The sample lists 430,000 or so distinct CDR3 sequences, around 20% occurring once. Time point here: persistent/refractory GD, antithyroid drugs over 5 years with positive TRAb. With RNA extracted from PBMCs as input, the TCR library was made. Sample: peripheral blood mononuclear cells (PBMCs), taken when the disease was refractory, from a patient treated with antithyroid drugs. The clonotype was recovered from a female donor with Graves disease.

CDR3 amino acids: CSELAGTDTQYF. The CDR3 DNA reads as TGCAGCGAACTGGCGGGCACAGATACGCAGTATTTT. The gene calls are TRBV29-1 and TRBJ2-3, with no clear D. Deletions cut 7 bases from V and 1 base from J, with 9 bases between. The CDR3 has 12 residues. Per the germline V gene, CDR1 is SQVTM and CDR2 is ANQGSEA.